These 8 T cell receptor beta chains were all obtained from the same sample, sequenced in a study of T cell responses to AZD1222 COVID-19 vaccine. Measured with immunoSEQ multiplex PCR; TCRdb has only the in-frame clones, and not every one. The sample records 130,000 to 150,000 clones, just under 95% being singletons. The material sequenced was peripheral blood, taken after recovery from COVID-19. Receptor source: an adult who had recovered from COVID-19.

V usage is TRBV24-1 and J usage is TRBJ1-5, with TRBD1 matching over 8 bases. Germline loops: CDR1 KGHDR, CDR2 SFDVKD. This CDR3 is 16 amino acids long. V shed 2 bases, J shed 4 bases, and the junction held 6 bases outside the gene matches. This CDR3 reads CATSDSTGAKNQPQHF. The CDR3 DNA reads TGTGCCACCAGTGATTCGACAGGGGCGAAAAATCAGCCCCAGCATTTT.

The chain joins TRBV30 to TRBJ1-2; 9 nucleotides match TRBD1. The CDR3 consists of 14 residues. V dropped 4 bases and J dropped 7; count of bases not matched to a gene: 10. Germline CDR1 and CDR2: GTSNPN and SVGIG (reference sequence). The CDR3 sequence is CAWKTTGGLSGYTF. In DNA, the CDR3 is TGTGCCTGGAAGACGACAGGGGGACTAAGTGGCTACACCTTC.

The chain combines TRBV27 with TRBJ1-1, with D tentatively TRBD1 (6 bases). The germline gives CDR1 MNHEY, CDR2 SMNVEV (reference sequence). The CDR3 has 15 amino acids. The germline V and J ends were trimmed by 8 bases and 1 base, with 17 bases remaining between them. CDR3 protein: CASRWQGRPNTEAFF. The CDR3 DNA sequence: TGTGCCAGCCGCTGGCAGGGGCGCCCGAACACTGAAGCTTTCTTT.

Concerning this clone itself: One junction end does not reproduce the germline sequence, and a read error may be involved. V usage is TRBV30 and J usage is TRBJ1-4, with D possibly being TRBD1 (5 bases). The length of the CDR3 is 11 residues. Germline V gives CDR1 GTSNPN, CDR2 SVGIG (reference sequence). CDR3 protein: CAWSRSGIPTF. CDR3 nucleotide sequence: TGTGCCTGGAGTCGCTCAGGGATACCCACCTTT. The full variable domain, completed using reference TRBV30 and TRBJ1-4, is SQTIHQWPATLVQPVGSPLSLECTVEGTSNPNLYWYRQAAGRGLQLLFYSVGIGQISSEVPQNLSASRPQDRQFILSSKKLLLSDSGFYLCAWSRSGIPTFGSGTQLSVL.

This clone was observed a handful of times. The rearrangement uses TRBV2 and TRBJ1-5; D possibly corresponds to TRBD1 (5 bases). With 3 bases removed from V and 6 bases from J, the gap between germline ends came to 9 bases. Looked up from germline, CDR1 is SNHLY and CDR2 is FYNNEI. The CDR3 sequence is 13 residues long. CDR3 nucleotide sequence: TGTGCCAGCAGTGAGGGGCGGATTCAGCCCCAGCATTTT. It encodes CASSEGRIQPQHF.

The chain has TRBV9 and TRBJ2-5; D is perhaps TRBD2 (6 bases). The CDR3 extends over 17 amino acids. Germline CDR1 and CDR2: SGDLS and YYNGEE. V was cut by 0 bases and J by 4 bases, with 19 bases left in between. Here the CDR3 DNA reads TGTGCCAGCAGCGTAGGGGTTTCGGGAGAGGGAAGAGAGACCCAGTACTTC. This encodes CASSVGVSGEGRETQYF.

This clone was found once. The V call is TRBV25-1, the J call TRBJ1-5; D is uncertain. Germline V gene sequence: CDR1 MGHDK, CDR2 SYGVNS. The germline V and J ends were trimmed by 5 bases and 0 bases, with 8 bases remaining between them. There are 14 residues in the CDR3. DNA of the CDR3: TGTGCCAGCAGTACAGTGAATAGCAATCAGCCCCAGCATTTT. It yields the protein CASSTVNSNQPQHF.

V is TRBV10-3 and J is TRBJ2-3; D might be TRBD2 (5 bases). The V and J ends lost 10 bases and 1 base respectively, with 15 bases between them. The germline V gene encodes CDR1 ENHRY and CDR2 SYGVKD. The CDR3 sequence is 14 residues long. The CDR3 sequence: CATFSERGTDTQYF. As DNA, the CDR3 is TGTGCCACCTTCTCGGAGAGGGGCACAGATACGCAGTATTTT.